The rows below give T cell receptor beta chains drawn from one sample of a study of a mutant IDH1 vaccine in newly diagnosed glioma. Method: immunoSEQ multiplex PCR; TCRdb's copy keeps in-frame clones and lacks some. This sample yields about 42,000 clones, of which 70% to 90% are seen a single time; 1.7% belongs to the top ten. Their antigen targets remain unknown. The source material was PBMCs, sampled from a glioma patient whose treatment included an IDH1 peptide vaccine. The receptors were sampled from a man aged 40-49 years with glioma. Each CDR3 is given without its conserved first and last residue. The D gene is left open where the match is weak. Size is omitted from some rows. Given values are once, few, many or a class for expanded clones.

cdr3_aa	v_call	d_call	j_call	clone_size
ASSVGTYNEQF	TRBV9	.	TRBJ2-1	.
ASSQVVGQGRTEAF	TRBV4-1	.	TRBJ1-1	.
ASSLSGGYGEKLF	TRBV5-6	.	TRBJ1-4	.
ASMAGTQNSYEQY	TRBV2	.	TRBJ2-7	.
ASSIVKSGSTNEQF	TRBV19	TRBD2	TRBJ2-1	.
ASRKDVIDTQY	TRBV19	.	TRBJ2-3	.
ASPLTENTGELF	TRBV18	.	TRBJ2-2	.
ASSSTGSPTDTQY	TRBV5-1	.	TRBJ2-3	.
ASSLKPGYGYT	TRBV27	.	TRBJ1-2	.
ASRQDSYTGELF	TRBV25-1	.	TRBJ2-2	.
ASSPTPPSTDTQY	TRBV9	.	TRBJ2-3	.
ASSQLGPEAF	TRBV7-6	.	TRBJ1-1	.
ALRDKEFGTQY	TRBV10-3	.	TRBJ2-5	.
ASSPEGETQY	TRBV5-1	.	TRBJ2-5	.
ASRTADSYEQY	TRBV5-1	.	TRBJ2-7	.
ARTGGAVSYEQY	TRBV5-3	.	TRBJ2-7	.
ASSLFTGSYGYT	TRBV9	.	TRBJ1-2	.
ASSQTSGTSLAKNIQY	TRBV4-1	TRBD2	TRBJ2-4	.
ASSGSQETQY	TRBV19	.	TRBJ2-5	.
ASTTLGQGAFGANVLT	TRBV19	TRBD1	TRBJ2-6	once
AISADGPLSDTQY	TRBV10-3	.	TRBJ2-3	once
ASSYSRDREAYEQY	TRBV6-6	TRBD1	TRBJ2-7	.
ASSYSLAGTYEQF	TRBV6-5	.	TRBJ2-1	.
ASSEPHGWYEQY	TRBV10-1	.	TRBJ2-7	.
ASSLTSPSYEQY	TRBV5-1	.	TRBJ2-7	once
ASSQDRSAQLATEAF	TRBV4-1	.	TRBJ1-1	few
ASSLGSSGIYNEQF	TRBV13	TRBD2	TRBJ2-1	.
ASSLIRQGGTEAF	TRBV7-2	TRBD1	TRBJ1-1	.
ASSYSRTPTYEQY	TRBV6-5	.	TRBJ2-7	.
ASRTTNRRGYEQY	TRBV5-1	.	TRBJ2-7	.
ASRGRAGEQY	TRBV5-4	TRBD2	TRBJ2-7	.
ASSLRGTGGYEQY	TRBV6-5	TRBD1	TRBJ2-7	.
ASSPRGVGEKLF	TRBV5-1	.	TRBJ1-4	.
ASSWSLAGGDDTQY	TRBV11-2	TRBD2	TRBJ2-3	.
ASSRNVGNQPQH	TRBV28	.	TRBJ1-5	few
ASSVEIGRQPQH	TRBV7-2	.	TRBJ1-5	.
ASSRGTSGTPGDTQY	TRBV4-2	TRBD2	TRBJ2-3	once
SVGLMGDTQY	TRBV29-1	.	TRBJ2-3	.
ASSGIQVDTEAF	TRBV6-1	.	TRBJ1-1	.
ASRLIGQVHQPQH	TRBV27	.	TRBJ1-5	once
ATSRPGLADYEQY	TRBV15	TRBD2	TRBJ2-7	.
ASSLFQGIQPQH	TRBV5-6	.	TRBJ1-5	.
ASSYLTGGNQPQH	TRBV6-6	TRBD1	TRBJ1-5	.
ASMTNYGYT	TRBV28	.	TRBJ1-2	.
ASSKARIHSNTGELF	TRBV21-1	.	TRBJ2-2	.
ASSLVDGGQQTQY	TRBV5-1	.	TRBJ2-5	.
ASSWGLANEKLF	TRBV27	.	TRBJ1-4	.
AISGGQGYGYT	TRBV10-3	.	TRBJ1-2	.
ASSQRTGSYNEQF	TRBV11-2	TRBD1	TRBJ2-1	.
ASSPGLAGVKWSTDTQY	TRBV6-4	TRBD2	TRBJ2-3	.
ASSLGRNQPQH	TRBV5-6	.	TRBJ1-5	.
ASSYSVLAGGNEQF	TRBV6-5	TRBD2	TRBJ2-1	.
AGPGTGISGELF	TRBV9	TRBD1	TRBJ2-2	.
ASSSDRVYEQY	TRBV5-6	TRBD1	TRBJ2-7	.
ASSPAFNEKLF	TRBV7-9	.	TRBJ1-4	few
ASSYSEAYEQY	TRBV2	.	TRBJ2-7	.